These 20 T cell receptor beta chains were all obtained from the same sample, sequenced in a study of blood T cell repertoires in COVID-19. Assay: immunoSEQ multiplex PCR; the TCRdb copy retains only in-frame clones and omits some. The sample includes under 300,000 clones, 86% of them seen just once. Sequences were obtained from peripheral blood. Every receptor here comes from a woman between 25 and 40 years old with COVID-19, enrolled during active disease.

CDR3 sequence reads: CASSQDFGTSGGVETQYF. The CDR3 DNA is TGCGCCAGCAGCCAAGATTTCGGGACTAGCGGGGGTGTAGAGACCCAGTACTTC. J is TRBJ2-5 and V is TRBV4-1; 14 bases align to TRBD2. Per the germline V gene, CDR1 is MGHRA and CDR2 is YSYEKL. The J segment lost 4 bases and the V segment lost 0 bases, leaving 7 bases of the junction unmatched. The CDR3 runs to 18 residues.

The CDR3 protein is CASSLELAGGLGTQYF. The DNA of the CDR3 is TGTGCCAGCAGCTTGGAACTAGCGGGGGGGCTTGGGACCCAGTACTTC. V is TRBV5-6 and J is TRBJ2-5; 13 bases line up with TRBD2. The CDR3 runs 16 residues. V lost 0 bases and J lost 7; bases outside the gene matches: 6. Germline assignment: CDR1 SGHDT and CDR2 YYEEEE.

The rearrangement uses TRBV28 and TRBJ2-7, with TRBD2 matching 7 bases. V was pared by 11 bases and J by 1 base, with 2 bases of the junction left unmatched. In germline, CDR1 is MDHEN, CDR2 SYDVKM. CDR3 length: 11 amino acids. For the CDR3, the DNA is TGTGCCGGGGGGGGTTCCTACGAGCAGTACTTC. Amino acid sequence: CAGGGSYEQYF. The whole variable domain, remainder taken from reference TRBV28 and TRBJ2-7, is DVKVTQSSRYLVKRTGEKVFLECVQDMDHENMFWYRQDPGLGLRLIYFSYDVKMKEKGDIPEGYSVSREKKERFSLILESASTNQTSMYLCAGGGSYEQYFGPGTRLTVT.

The chain uses TRBV5-8 and TRBJ1-5, with 7 bases matching TRBD1. The CDR3 consists of 15 residues. Trimming removed 0 bases from V and 9 bases from J; junction bases left unmatched: 9. The germline V gene encodes CDR1 SGHTS and CDR2 YDEGEE. CDR3 coding DNA: TGTGCCAGCAGCTTGGAAGGACAGGTAAAGAGGCCCCAGCATTTT. Translated, it gives CASSLEGQVKRPQHF.

This clone was recorded many times. V gene TRBV6-6 combines with J gene TRBJ1-2; no clear D. Looked up from germline, CDR1 is MNHNY and CDR2 is SVGAGI (reference sequence). V lost 0 bases and J 8 bases, leaving 13 bases between the germline ends. The CDR3 has 14 residues. The CDR3 region is CASSYSDLESGYTF. In nucleotides, the CDR3 is TGTGCCAGCAGTTACTCGGATTTGGAGTCCGGCTACACCTTC.

This clone has just a few counts. This rearrangement joins TRBV11-2 to TRBJ2-7, with D maybe TRBD1 (6 bases). The CDR3 runs to 15 residues. V lost 8 bases, J lost 2 bases, and 19 bases lay in between. Germline V gene sequence: CDR1 SGHAT, CDR2 FQNNGV. This CDR3 reads CASGQTDWSPYEQYF. The CDR3 DNA is TGTGCCAGCGGACAGACGGACTGGTCGCCCTACGAGCAGTACTTC. The full variable domain, completed using reference TRBV11-2 and TRBJ2-7, is EAGVAQSPRYKIIEKRQSVAFWCNPISGHATLYWYQQILGQGPKLLIQFQNNGVVDDSQLPKDRFSAERLKGVDSTLKIQPAKLEDSAVYLCASGQTDWSPYEQYFGPGTRLTVT.

The chain carries TRBV19 and TRBJ1-5; D gene ambiguous. Germline V gene sequence: CDR1 LNHDA, CDR2 SQIVND (reference sequence). The CDR3 spans 15 residues. The germline V and J ends were trimmed by 5 bases and 0 bases, with 11 bases remaining between them. This chain's CDR3 is CASSVATYSNQPQHF. The DNA of the CDR3 is TGTGCCAGTAGTGTAGCCACTTATAGCAATCAGCCCCAGCATTTT.

The J gene is TRBJ2-4, the V gene TRBV5-1; 7 bases are shared with TRBD2. J gave up 0 bases and V 0 bases, and 3 bases lay outside the gene matches. Per the germline V gene, CDR1 is SGHRS and CDR2 is YFSETQ. The CDR3 length is 16 residues. CDR3 residues: CASSLDGGLAKNIQYF. DNA for the CDR3: TGCGCCAGCAGCTTGGACGGGGGGTTAGCCAAAAACATTCAGTACTTC. The complete variable domain, with remaining parts taken from reference TRBV5-1 and TRBJ2-4, reads KAGVTQTPRYLIKTRGQQVTLSCSPISGHRSVSWYQQTPGQGLQFLFEYFSETQRNKGNFPGRFSGRQFSNSRSEMNVSTLELGDSALYLCASSLDGGLAKNIQYFGAGTRLSVL.

The V call is TRBV12-3 or TRBV12-4, the J call TRBJ1-3, with TRBD1 matching over 9 bases. The CDR3 totals 13 residues. The junction had 0 bases not matched to a gene; V was cut back by 6 bases and J by 3 bases. The CDR3 sequence is CASRDRGGNTIYF. For the CDR3, the DNA is TGTGCCAGCAGGGACAGGGGTGGAAACACCATATATTTT.

This clone has a single count. The V gene is TRBV6-5, the J gene TRBJ2-2, with 7 nucleotides matching TRBD1. The V gene end was trimmed by 6 bases and the J gene end by 0 bases; junction bases not matched to a gene: 4. CDR3 length equals 15 residues. Germline V gives CDR1 MNHEY, CDR2 SVGAGI. The CDR3 loop reads CASSRQGPNTGELFF. Here the CDR3 DNA reads TGTGCCAGCAGCCGACAGGGCCCGAACACCGGGGAGCTGTTTTTT.

V gene TRBV30 combines with J gene TRBJ1-2; TRBD1 matches 9 bases. Germline CDR1 GTSNPN, CDR2 SVGIG (reference sequence). The CDR3 is 14 amino acids. The junction had 4 bases not matched to a gene; V was cut back by 3 bases and J by 2 bases. The CDR3 DNA reads TGTGCCTGGAGCCACAGGGGGCTAAACTATGGCTACACCTTC. It codes for CAWSHRGLNYGYTF.

The rearrangement links TRBV5-1 to TRBJ2-1, with 8 bases fitting TRBD1. J was trimmed by 10 bases and V by 3 bases; bases with no gene match: 9. The germline gives CDR1 SGHRS, CDR2 YFSETQ. The CDR3 runs to 14 residues. The CDR3 nucleotides read TGCGCCAGCAGCTCTAGGACAGGGAAAGCCGAGCAGTTCTTC. Translation gives CASSSRTGKAEQFF.

The V call is TRBV7-2, the J call TRBJ2-2; 12 bases line up with TRBD2. Germline values: CDR1 SGHTA, CDR2 FQGNSA. Germline trimming cut 5 bases from V and 6 bases from J; bases unmatched to any gene: 10. The CDR3 runs 17 residues. In DNA, the CDR3 is TGTGCCAGCAGCCCCGAGCGACTAGCGGGGGTGGCCGGGGAGCTGTTTTTT. Encoded protein: CASSPERLAGVAGELFF.

The chain combines TRBV19 with TRBJ1-3, with no clear D. The CDR3 consists of 12 residues. Germline CDR1 LNHDA, CDR2 SQIVND (reference sequence). The germline V and J ends were trimmed by 5 bases and 4 bases, with 6 bases remaining between them. The chain's CDR3 is CASSPEGNTIYF. CDR3 nucleotides: TGTGCCAGTAGTCCGGAGGGAAACACCATATATTTT.

The chain has TRBV3-1 (or the pseudogene TRBV3-2) and TRBJ2-7; D perhaps matches TRBD1 (6 bases). Germline V CDR1 and CDR2: LGHDT, YNNKEL (reference sequence). Deletions cut 5 bases from V and 3 bases from J, with 14 bases between. The CDR3 length is 14 residues. CDR3 DNA: TGTGCCAGCAGCGCTCTTAAGGACAGCTACGAGCAGTACTTC. As protein: CASSALKDSYEQYF.

V and J are TRBV5-4 and TRBJ1-1; D unclear. Germline CDR1 and CDR2: SGHNT and YYREEE (reference sequence). The CDR3 length is 13 residues. V was trimmed by 6 bases and J by 1 base, leaving 10 bases between them. CDR3 in amino acids: CASNFAGNTEAFF. The CDR3 nucleotides are TGTGCCAGCAATTTCGCAGGGAACACTGAAGCTTTCTTT.

This clone was seen a few times. V gene TRBV7-2 combines with J gene TRBJ2-7, with D maybe TRBD2 (5 bases). V was trimmed by 6 bases and J by 2 bases, leaving 11 bases between them. Germline CDR1 is SGHTA and CDR2 is FQGNSA. The CDR3 spans 13 residues. CDR3 loop: CASRRRVAYEQYF. The CDR3 region has the DNA TGTGCCAGCAGGAGGCGGGTAGCCTACGAGCAGTACTTC.

This clone appeared a single time. The chain links TRBV11-2 to TRBJ2-3; TRBD2 matches at 11 bases. Germline V gene lookup returns CDR1 SGHAT and CDR2 FQNNGV. The CDR3 runs to 16 residues. V trimming: 4 bases; J trimming: 1 base; junction bases outside the gene matches: 4. The DNA for the CDR3 is TGTGCCAGCAGCTCAATTAGCGGGGGGGGCACAGATACGCAGTATTTT. It is translated as CASSSISGGGTDTQYF.

The chain couples TRBV29-1 to TRBJ2-2, with no clear D. The V and J ends lost 2 bases and 7 bases respectively, with 8 bases between them. Germline assignment: CDR1 SQVTM and CDR2 ANQGSEA. The CDR3 is 12 amino acids. The CDR3 DNA reads TGCAGCGTTGAACTCCCCCGCGGGGAGCTGTTTTTT. This encodes CSVELPRGELFF.

The genes are TRBV7-9 and TRBJ2-1; D is possibly TRBD2 (6 bases). Germline assignment: CDR1 SEHNR and CDR2 FQNEAQ (reference sequence). The CDR3 consists of 19 residues. V dropped 1 base and J dropped 3 bases, with 22 bases sitting between them. CDR3 sequence reads: CASSLGRREPPKIYNEQFF. The CDR3 nucleotides are TGTGCCAGCAGCTTAGGCCGGAGGGAGCCCCCAAAAATCTACAATGAGCAGTTCTTC.